One and the same sample provided the 13 T cell receptor beta chains below, sequenced in a study of shared clonotypes between healthy human individuals. As defined, naive CD8 cells were CD45RO-negative and positively selected for CCR7, with terminally differentiated effector memory CD45RA+ cells excluded. TCRdb's copy holds only in-frame clones and misses some; the assay was immunoSEQ multiplex PCR. The sample shows about 2 million clones, less than 95% of them seen only once. Sequencing was carried out using naive CD8+ T cells sorted from blood. Source of these receptors: a man aged 18 to 29 in good health.

V and J are TRBV5-6 and TRBJ1-6; no definite D call. Per germline, CDR1 SGHDT and CDR2 YYEEEE. This CDR3 is 16 amino acids long. V dropped 6 bases and J dropped 6 bases, with 19 bases sitting between them. CDR3: CASNRVDRPLNSPLHF. The CDR3 coding sequence is TGTGCCAGCAATCGAGTAGACCGCCCGCTTAATTCACCCCTCCACTTT.

V and J are TRBV4-3 and TRBJ1-2; 10 nucleotides align to TRBD1. Germline V CDR1 and CDR2: LGHNA, YSLEER. With 3 bases clipped from V and 7 bases from J, the junction kept 11 bases outside the gene matches. The CDR3 runs 16 residues. This chain's CDR3 is CASSHIFGQGESGYTF. The CDR3, as DNA: TGCGCCAGCAGCCATATATTTGGACAGGGGGAGAGTGGCTACACCTTC.

This clone was picked up one time. The chain combines TRBV27 with TRBJ2-2; 13 positions agree with TRBD2. Germline values: CDR1 MNHEY, CDR2 SMNVEV (reference sequence). CDR3 length: 16 amino acids. V gave up 6 bases and J gave up 6 bases; unmatched junction bases: 7. This CDR3 is CASSTWTSGRPGELFF. The CDR3 region has the DNA TGTGCCAGCAGCACCTGGACTAGCGGGAGACCCGGGGAGCTGTTTTTT.

This chain joins TRBV9 and TRBJ1-2; 7 bases match TRBD1. With V trimmed by 4 bases and J by 4 bases, 10 bases remained unmatched. This CDR3 has 15 amino acids. CDR1 is SGDLS, CDR2 YYNGEE, per germline. The CDR3 bases are TGTGCCAGCAGCAGGGAGGGGACAGCCCTCTATGGCTACACCTTC. It translates to CASSREGTALYGYTF.

For this clone: Within the sample, other DNA sequences also encode this same CDR3. This sequence joins TRBV4-1 and TRBJ2-7, with 8 bases lining up with TRBD2. The CDR3 extends over 16 amino acids. The junction had 9 bases not matched to a gene; V was cut back by 0 bases and J by 5 bases. Germline CDR1 and CDR2: MGHRA and YSYEKL. The CDR3 here is CASSQDSAGDLNEQYF. DNA for the CDR3: TGCGCCAGCAGCCAAGATTCAGCGGGAGATCTCAACGAGCAGTACTTC.

This clone appeared a few times. Additional DNA sequences in this sample encode the identical CDR3. The chain combines TRBV28 with TRBJ2-3; 8 bases are shared with TRBD2. After removal of 3 bases from V and 1 base from J, the junction contained 3 bases not matched to a gene. The CDR3 totals 15 residues. Germline V gene sequence: CDR1 MDHEN, CDR2 SYDVKM. DNA of the CDR3: TGTGCCAGCAGTTTTCCAGCGGGGGGCACAGATACGCAGTATTTT. Protein sequence: CASSFPAGGTDTQYF.

V and J are TRBV7-9 and TRBJ2-1; 16 nucleotides match TRBD2. Germline V gene sequence: CDR1 SEHNR, CDR2 FQNEAQ (reference sequence). V lost 5 bases, J lost 3 bases, and 7 bases stayed unmatched. This CDR3 contains 18 residues. The CDR3 sequence: CASSPGTSGGAHYNEQFF. As DNA, the CDR3 is TGTGCCAGCAGCCCGGGGACTAGCGGGGGGGCCCACTACAATGAGCAGTTCTTC.

As for this clone: Other DNA variants within this sample encode the same CDR3. This rearrangement joins TRBV6-5 to TRBJ2-7; no clear D gene. The V gene's germline CDR1 is MNHEY and CDR2 SVGAGI. V lost 0 bases, J lost 2 bases, and 8 bases lay in between. This CDR3 has 14 residues. This CDR3 reads CASSYSTVPYEQYF. CDR3 DNA: TGTGCCAGCAGTTACTCAACGGTACCCTACGAGCAGTACTTC.

J is TRBJ1-1 and V is TRBV19; D ambiguous. Trimming shortened V by 11 bases and J by 5 bases, and 12 bases separated the two germline ends. The V gene's germline CDR1 is LNHDA and CDR2 SQIVND (reference sequence). The CDR3 runs to 11 residues. Here the CDR3 DNA reads TGTGCCGTTCGGGCGGATACTGAAGCTTTCTTT. Translated, it gives CAVRADTEAFF.

V is TRBV27 and J is TRBJ2-1; 9 bases fit TRBD1. CDR1 is MNHEY and CDR2 is SMNVEV in the germline V gene (reference sequence). The V gene end was trimmed by 4 bases and the J gene end by 6 bases; junction bases not matched to a gene: 10. The CDR3 spans 16 residues. CDR3 DNA: TGTGCCAGCAGTTCGACCGGGACAGGGTCCGGCAATGAGCAGTTCTTC. Its protein is CASSSTGTGSGNEQFF.

In nucleotides, the CDR3 is TGTGCCAGCAGTGAATTTGGCGGATCCAATCAGCCCCAGCATTTT. Its translation is CASSEFGGSNQPQHF. The chain couples TRBV6-1 to TRBJ1-5; no clear D. The germline CDR1 and CDR2 sequences are MNHNS and SASEGT. V was shortened by 2 bases and J by 3 bases, with 11 bases between the two germline ends. CDR3 length: 15 residues.

The chain uses TRBV6-5 and TRBJ1-2, with D possibly being TRBD1 (5 bases). The CDR3 runs 15 residues. The ends were cut back, 0 bases at V and 7 bases at J, with 15 bases in the middle. Germline V CDR1 and CDR2: MNHEY, SVGAGI. The DNA for the CDR3 is TGTGCCAGCAGTTACTCGTATGAGGGGCTCAGTGGCTACACCTTC. It yields the protein CASSYSYEGLSGYTF.

Regarding this clone: Other DNA variants within this sample encode the same CDR3. The CDR3: CASSLEASSYNEQFF. CDR3 bases: TGTGCCAGCAGCTTAGAGGCCAGCTCCTACAATGAGCAGTTCTTC. This rearrangement joins TRBV7-6 to TRBJ2-1; D remains unclear. The length of the CDR3 is 15 residues. V was clipped by 1 base and J by 0 bases, with 7 bases between them. Germline values: CDR1 SGHVS, CDR2 FNYEAQ.